This TCR beta chain was retrieved from a study of T cell responses to AZD1222 COVID-19 vaccine. General observations from the study: Researchers took repertoire samples only after the peak T cell response had come. Baseline testing showed seropositivity in only a handful of AZD1222 recipients.

A remark on this clone: Its target is not known.

Clones were read by immunoSEQ multiplex PCR, and TCRdb kept only the in-frame ones, dropping some. The sample lists 130,000 to 150,000 clones, around 93% occurring once. Per the germline V gene, CDR1 is SGDLS and CDR2 is YYNGEE. Trimming cost V 0 bases and J 2 bases, with 12 bases left between them. The CDR3 totals 15 residues. The source material was peripheral blood, sampled on day 0 of AZD1222 vaccination. The sequence derives from an adult in good health. The V and J genes are TRBV9 and TRBJ2-7, with D possibly matching TRBD1 (6 bases). In DNA form, the CDR3 reads TGTGCCAGCAGCGTAGCTTCACAGGGCCCCTACGAGCAGTACTTC. Encoded protein: CASSVASQGPYEQYF.